A single sample gave rise to the 24 T cell receptor beta chains below, sequenced in a study of cytomegalovirus exposure and HLA in healthy donors. Primers included in the PCR were 60 Vbeta and 13 Jbeta primers. Only in-frame clones appear in the TCRdb table, and some are missing; sequencing was by immunoSEQ multiplex PCR. In the table there are 150,000 to 200,000 clones, 55% to 70% of which are singletons. Sequencing was carried out using PBMCs. These TCRs come from a middle-aged woman in good health and CMV-seropositive.

This sequence joins TRBV5-1 and TRBJ2-3; 10 nucleotides agree with TRBD2. The CDR3 has 15 amino acids. Trimming at V came to 0 bases and at J to 3 bases, leaving 1 base not matched to a gene. Germline V lookup: CDR1 SGHRS, CDR2 YFSETQ. CDR3 residues: CASSLGSGGTDTQYF. CDR3 sequence (DNA): TGCGCCAGCAGCTTGGGTAGCGGGGGGACAGATACGCAGTATTTT.

The genes are TRBV6-1 and TRBJ2-3; 10 positions agree with TRBD2. CDR3 size: 16 residues. V lost 3 bases, J lost 6 bases, and 9 bases stayed unmatched. Germline V gene sequence: CDR1 MNHNS, CDR2 SASEGT. In nucleotides, the CDR3 is TGTGCCAGCAGTGATACTAGCGGGGTGGGATGGGATACGCAGTATTTT. This gives the protein CASSDTSGVGWDTQYF.

This clone was seen a few times. The chain carries TRBV9 and TRBJ2-1; a possible D gene is TRBD1 (5 bases). The V gene's germline CDR1 is SGDLS and CDR2 YYNGEE. The CDR3 has 12 residues. Trimming left V 3 bases short and J 7 bases short, with 8 bases between. CDR3 in DNA: TGTGCCAGCAGCGCCAGGGAAAATGAGCAGTTCTTC. Translating gives CASSARENEQFF.

A few counts support this clone. The chain joins TRBV29-1 to TRBJ2-7; 9 nucleotides match TRBD1. This CDR3 is built from 13 residues. Germline assignment: CDR1 SQVTM and CDR2 ANQGSEA. V dropped 6 bases and J dropped 3; count of bases not matched to a gene: 6. The CDR3 nucleotides read TGCAGCGTACCGGGACAGGGTGTCTACGAGCAGTACTTC. Its translation: CSVPGQGVYEQYF.

Note on this clone: A junction boundary mismatches the germline segment, possibly from a read error. The chain links TRBV19 to TRBJ1-5, with 7 bases identical to TRBD1. The germline CDR1 and CDR2 sequences are LNHDA and SQIVND (reference sequence). This CDR3 contains 14 residues. The CDR3 protein is CASRLQGSSQPQHF. DNA of the CDR3: TGTGCCAGTAGGTTACAGGGGAGCAGTCAGCCCCAGCATTTT.

This clone has just a few counts. An end of the junction differs from the germline gene, which may be a read error. The V gene is TRBV7-3, the J gene TRBJ2-2; D is undetermined. CDR1 SGHTA and CDR2 FQGTGA come from the germline V gene. This CDR3 spans 14 amino acids. This CDR3 is CASSLGSNIGELFF. Written as DNA, the CDR3 is TGTGCCAGCAGCTTAGGCTCGAACATCGGGGAGCTGTTTTTT.

The V gene is TRBV19, the J gene TRBJ1-5; 8 nucleotides match TRBD1. The CDR3 consists of 17 residues. The germline V gene has CDR1 LNHDA and CDR2 SQIVND (reference sequence). J was trimmed by 1 base and V by 0 bases; bases with no gene match: 5. Here the CDR3 reads CASSIDGRGPSNQPQHF. The CDR3 nucleotides are TGTGCCAGTAGTATAGACGGCAGGGGGCCGAGCAATCAGCCCCAGCATTTT.

V usage is TRBV7-2 and J usage is TRBJ2-7; possibly TRBD2 for D (6 bases). This CDR3 is 14 amino acids long. Germline values: CDR1 SGHTA, CDR2 FQGNSA. The ends were cut back, 5 bases at V and 6 bases at J, with 17 bases in the middle. CDR3 DNA: TGTGCCAGCAGCCCCATACGGGAGAGTCTCGAGCAGTACTTC. Encoded protein: CASSPIRESLEQYF. Supplemented by reference TRBV7-2 and TRBJ2-7, the full variable domain reads GAGVSQSPSNKVTEKGKDVELRCDPISGHTALYWYRQSLGQGLEFLIYFQGNSAPDKSGLPSDRFSAERTGGSVSTLTIQRTQQEDSAVYLCASSPIRESLEQYFGPGTRLTVT.

The chain combines TRBV10-3 with TRBJ2-1; TRBD2 agrees at 16 bases. This CDR3 is 19 amino acids long. The germline V gene encodes CDR1 ENHRY and CDR2 SYGVKD. V lost 0 bases to trimming and J lost 2 bases; unmatched junction nucleotides: 4. DNA of the CDR3: TGTGCCATCAGTGAGTCCCCGGGACTAGCGGGGGGGGCCTACAATGAGCAGTTCTTC. This gives the protein CAISESPGLAGGAYNEQFF.

The rearrangement links TRBV7-9 to TRBJ1-2, with D perhaps TRBD1 (6 bases). The ends were cut back, 5 bases at V and 8 bases at J, with 18 bases in the middle. Germline assignment: CDR1 SEHNR and CDR2 FQNEAQ (reference sequence). This CDR3 is built from 14 residues. This chain's CDR3 is CASSPAGASWGYTF. CDR3 bases: TGTGCCAGCAGCCCCGCAGGGGCCTCGTGGGGCTACACCTTC.

The V call is TRBV7-3, the J call TRBJ2-1; the match to TRBD2 covers 9 bases. V dropped 3 bases and J dropped 8; count of bases not matched to a gene: 8. The length of the CDR3 is 15 residues. The germline V gene encodes CDR1 SGHTA and CDR2 FQGTGA. The CDR3 sequence: CASSFAGGARDEQFF. In DNA form, the CDR3 reads TGTGCCAGCAGCTTCGCGGGGGGGGCCCGAGATGAGCAGTTCTTC.

The chain joins TRBV19 to TRBJ1-6, with D unclear. CDR1 is LNHDA, CDR2 SQIVND, per germline (reference sequence). This CDR3 contains 15 residues. V was cut by 7 bases and J by 5 bases, with 15 bases left in between. The CDR3, as DNA: TGTGCCAGTACCACCGGGATTGGAGATAATTCACCCCTCCACTTT. Its translation is CASTTGIGDNSPLHF.

This chain links TRBV7-3 with TRBJ2-1; TRBD2 aligns across 10 bases. Unmatched junction bases numbered 3, after V lost 2 bases and J lost 5 bases. CDR1 SGHTA and CDR2 FQGTGA come from the germline V gene. This CDR3 has 15 residues. The CDR3: CASSLELAGNNEQFF. Written as DNA, the CDR3 is TGTGCCAGCAGCTTAGAACTAGCGGGAAACAATGAGCAGTTCTTC.

The V gene is TRBV9, the J gene TRBJ1-3; D is unresolved. The germline V and J ends were trimmed by 6 bases and 2 bases, with 12 bases remaining between them. The CDR3 covers 14 residues. Per the germline V gene, CDR1 is SGDLS and CDR2 is YYNGEE. The CDR3 DNA reads TGTGCCAGCACCCCGAGGATTACTGGAAACACCATATATTTT. Translated: CASTPRITGNTIYF.

V and J are TRBV7-2 and TRBJ2-7; TRBD2 agrees at 9 bases. The junction had 3 bases not matched to a gene; V was cut back by 6 bases and J by 3 bases. The CDR3 contains 13 residues. Germline V gene sequence: CDR1 SGHTA, CDR2 FQGNSA. CDR3 loop: CASRNSGSYEQYF. Here the CDR3 DNA reads TGTGCCAGCAGAAATAGCGGGAGCTACGAGCAGTACTTC.

V is TRBV18 and J is TRBJ1-5; 10 nucleotides align to TRBD1. This CDR3 has 14 amino acids. Germline loops: CDR1 KGHSH, CDR2 LQKENI. Trimming at V came to 8 bases and at J to 7 bases, leaving 8 bases not matched to a gene. Here the CDR3 DNA reads TGTGCCAGCACCCCAGGGACAGGGGACCAGCCCCAGCATTTT. Translation: CASTPGTGDQPQHF.

The chain links TRBV7-2 to TRBJ2-1; D call uncertain. The CDR3 has 14 amino acids. The germline gives CDR1 SGHTA, CDR2 FQGNSA. V gave up 3 bases and J gave up 4 bases, with 10 bases separating them. The CDR3 region has the DNA TGTGCCAGCAGCTTGGCCACACCTTACAATGAGCAGTTCTTC. This codes for CASSLATPYNEQFF.

This clone was seen once. The J gene is TRBJ1-2, the V gene TRBV9, with D unclear. Trimming shortened V by 3 bases and J by 2 bases, and 17 bases separated the two germline ends. CDR3 size: 16 residues. Germline CDR1 reads SGDLS; CDR2 reads YYNGEE. CDR3 amino acids: CASSDYTTRGNYGYTF. In DNA form, the CDR3 reads TGTGCCAGCAGCGATTACACGACGAGAGGAAACTATGGCTACACCTTC.

This clone has only a few counts. The chain carries TRBV10-3 and TRBJ1-5; maybe TRBD1 (5 bases). The CDR3 is 14 amino acids. The V end lost 3 bases, the J end lost 6 bases, and 12 bases lay between the germline ends. From germline, CDR1 is ENHRY and CDR2 SYGVKD. This chain's CDR3 is CAISELEGSQPQHF. Written as DNA, the CDR3 is TGTGCCATCAGTGAATTGGAGGGGAGTCAGCCCCAGCATTTT.

This clone was observed a handful of times. The chain's CDR3 is CASSRGLVGNEQFF. CDR3 bases: TGTGCCAGCAGCCGAGGACTAGTCGGCAATGAGCAGTTCTTC. The chain couples TRBV7-3 to TRBJ2-1, with 7 bases matching TRBD2. Trimming removed 5 bases from V and 6 bases from J; junction bases left unmatched: 7. Germline V gene lookup returns CDR1 SGHTA and CDR2 FQGTGA. The CDR3 has 14 residues.

This chain links TRBV19 with TRBJ1-1; perhaps TRBD1 as D (5 bases). Trimming stripped 4 bases from V and 5 bases from J, with 11 bases between. This CDR3 region has 13 residues. Germline loops: CDR1 LNHDA, CDR2 SQIVND (reference sequence). The CDR3 loop reads CASSNRGTTEAFF. CDR3 DNA sequence: TGTGCCAGTAGTAACCGCGGGACGACTGAAGCTTTCTTT.

This clone was counted only a few times. The genes are TRBV9 and TRBJ2-5, with TRBD2 identical over 9 bases. Germline V gives CDR1 SGDLS, CDR2 YYNGEE. V lost 1 base, J lost 5 bases, and 3 bases stayed unmatched. This CDR3 comprises 14 residues. CDR3 sequence (DNA): TGTGCCAGCAGCGTACGAAGCGGGGGGGAGACCCAGTACTTC. It codes for CASSVRSGGETQYF.

The chain has TRBV19 and TRBJ1-6, with 7 bases aligning to TRBD1. The CDR3 is 16 amino acids. V shed 5 bases, J shed 10 bases, and the junction held 14 bases outside the gene matches. Looked up from germline, CDR1 is LNHDA and CDR2 is SQIVND (reference sequence). CDR3 in DNA: TGTGCCAGTAGTGTACAGGGGACCGGGCGAGGATCACCCCTCCACTTT. It encodes CASSVQGTGRGSPLHF.

The V gene is TRBV19, the J gene TRBJ2-5; tentatively, D is TRBD2 (5 bases). The assigned J gene may be wrong: the sequence end matches TRBJ2-7 better. Germline loops: CDR1 LNHDA, CDR2 SQIVND (reference sequence). The CDR3 covers 15 residues. CDR3 sequence reads: CASSIGRGASYEQYF. In nucleotides, the CDR3 is TGTGCCAGTAGTATAGGACGGGGAGCATCATACGAGCAGTACTTC.